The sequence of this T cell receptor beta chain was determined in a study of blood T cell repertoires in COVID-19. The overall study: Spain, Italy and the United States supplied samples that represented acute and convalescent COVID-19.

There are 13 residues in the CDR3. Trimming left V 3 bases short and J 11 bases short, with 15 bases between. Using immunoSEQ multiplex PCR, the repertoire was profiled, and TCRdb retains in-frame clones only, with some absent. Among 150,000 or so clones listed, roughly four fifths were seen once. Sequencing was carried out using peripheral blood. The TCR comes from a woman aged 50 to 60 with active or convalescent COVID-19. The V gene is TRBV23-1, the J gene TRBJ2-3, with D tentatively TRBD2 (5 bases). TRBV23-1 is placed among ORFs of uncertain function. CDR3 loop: CASSHSLRERQYF. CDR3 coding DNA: TGCGCCAGCAGTCACAGTCTCCGGGAAAGGCAGTATTTT.